Listed here are 25 T cell receptor beta chains from one sample, sequenced in a study of T cells in Graves' hyperthyroidism and ophthalmopathy. The source material, RNA transcripts, was used to amplify TCR beta CDR3 regions. The HTBI primer set was used in a first-round RT-PCR of the TCR CDR3. TCRdb re-called the multiplex PCR reads through MiXCR, storing one row per CDR3 protein. The profile covers 250,000 to 400,000 distinct CDR3 sequences, with roughly an eighth appearing a single time and 30% to 40% taken by the ten largest. The sample consisted of blood. The receptors were sampled from a woman aged 40 to 49 with Graves' ophthalmopathy.

This clonotype has at least ten counts. The chain links TRBV5-6 to TRBJ1-5; D possibly corresponds to TRBD1 (5 bases). Trimming removed 0 bases at V and 2 bases at J, with 9 bases between. The CDR3 sequence is 15 residues long. Germline V gene data show CDR1 as SGHDT and CDR2 as YYEEEE. The CDR3 DNA follows: TGTGCCAGCAGCTTGGCCGTGGGGGGCAATCAGCCCCAGCATTTT. Residues: CASSLAVGGNQPQHF.

Only a few counts were recorded for this clonotype. The chain uses TRBV7-9 and TRBJ2-1, with D unclear. Deletions cut 6 bases from V and 10 bases from J, with 16 bases between. The length of the CDR3 is 13 residues. Germline CDR1 is SEHNR and CDR2 is FQNEAQ (reference sequence). CDR3 DNA: TGTGCCAGCAGACTCGACGGGCCTGGGGAGCAGTTCTTC. This gives the protein CASRLDGPGEQFF.

Comment on this clonotype: This clone may be a read error of a much larger clone one base away. The rearrangement links TRBV7-9 to TRBJ2-7; D remains unclear. The CDR3 sequence is 14 residues long. The germline V gene encodes CDR1 SEHNR and CDR2 FQNEAQ (reference sequence). Written as DNA, the CDR3 is TGTGCCAGCAGCCCAGGAAACCTACCCTACGAGCAGCACTTC. Protein: CASSPGNLPYEQHF. Supplemented by reference TRBV7-9 and TRBJ2-7, the full variable domain reads DTGVSQNPRHKITKRGQNVTFRCDPISEHNRLYWYRQTLGQGPEFLTYFQNEAQLEKSRLLSDRFSAERPKGSFSTLEIQRTEQGDSAMYLCASSPGNLPYEQHFGPGTRLTVT.

In its sample, this clonotype was seen a few times. The J gene is TRBJ2-7, the V gene TRBV20-1; D may be TRBD1 or TRBD2 (5 bases each). Per germline, CDR1 DFQATT and CDR2 SNEGSKA (reference sequence). The V end lost 2 bases, the J end lost 2 bases, and 7 bases lay between the germline ends. The CDR3 runs to 12 residues. This chain's CDR3 is CSARQGPYEQYF. The CDR3, as DNA: TGCAGTGCTAGACAGGGACCCTACGAGCAGTACTTC.

The sample holds a few counts of this clonotype. The genes are TRBV19 and TRBJ2-1, with TRBD2 identical over 10 bases. V lost 5 bases and J lost 3; bases outside the gene matches: 10. Germline assignment: CDR1 LNHDA and CDR2 SQIVND (reference sequence). This CDR3 spans 17 amino acids. The CDR3 bases are TGTGCCAGTAGTCTACGGCTAGCGGGGGTGAACTACAATGAGCAGTTCTTC. It codes for CASSLRLAGVNYNEQFF.

There are many counts of this clonotype. The chain links TRBV27 to TRBJ1-5; 9 bases match TRBD1. The CDR3 totals 16 residues. The trim removed 5 bases at V and 2 bases at J, leaving 7 bases unmatched. Per the germline V gene, CDR1 is MNHEY and CDR2 is SMNVEV (reference sequence). CDR3 loop: CASSITGGRGNQPQHF. CDR3 DNA: TGTGCCAGCAGTATTACAGGGGGCAGGGGCAATCAGCCCCAGCATTTT.

This clonotype was detected a few times. CDR3 region: CSAPIVDTQYF. Written as DNA, the CDR3 is TGCAGTGCTCCTATAGTGGATACGCAGTATTTT. V gene TRBV20-1 combines with J gene TRBJ2-3; D is uncertain. Germline V gene sequence: CDR1 DFQATT, CDR2 SNEGSKA (reference sequence). Trimming removed 5 bases from V and 6 bases from J, with 9 bases in between. CDR3 length: 11 amino acids.

This rearrangement joins TRBV13 to TRBJ2-2, with 13 bases identical to TRBD2. The germline CDR1 and CDR2 sequences are PRHDT and FYEKMQ (reference sequence). The V and J ends lost 5 bases and 7 bases, in that order; junction bases with no gene match: 10. The CDR3 loop spans 17 amino acids. For the CDR3, the DNA is TGTGCCAGCAGCCTCCCCGGACTAGCGGGGGTAATCGGGGAGCTGTTTTTT. Amino acid sequence: CASSLPGLAGVIGELFF. Using reference TRBV13 and TRBJ2-2 for the parts outside the CDR3, the full variable domain is AAGVIQSPRHLIKEKRETATLKCYPIPRHDTVYWYQQGPGQDPQFLISFYEKMQSDKGSIPDRFSAQQFSDYHSELNMSSLELGDSALYFCASSLPGLAGVIGELFFGEGSRLTVL.

The gene calls are TRBV14 and TRBJ2-1, with TRBD1 matching over 8 bases. Per germline, CDR1 SGHDN and CDR2 FVKESK. V lost 6 bases to trimming and J lost 9 bases; unmatched junction nucleotides: 10. The CDR3 spans 14 residues. The CDR3 spells CASRAGGGMSEQFF. CDR3 sequence (DNA): TGTGCCAGCAGGGCAGGGGGCGGAATGAGTGAGCAGTTCTTC.

This clonotype was counted ten times or more. The V and J genes are TRBV6-1 and TRBJ2-2, with 9 bases fitting TRBD2. CDR1 and CDR2 from the germline V gene are MNHNS and SASEGT. The CDR3 is 18 residues long. The J segment lost 5 bases and the V segment lost 3 bases, leaving 13 bases of the junction unmatched. The CDR3 loop reads CASSEFLLAGVETGELFF. The CDR3 DNA follows: TGTGCCAGCAGTGAGTTCTTGTTAGCGGGAGTAGAAACCGGGGAGCTGTTTTTT.

This rearrangement joins TRBV30 to TRBJ2-6; D gene uncertain. V was shortened by 2 bases and J by 1 base, with 6 bases between the two germline ends. From germline, CDR1 is GTSNPN and CDR2 SVGIG (reference sequence). The CDR3 runs to 14 residues. The CDR3 nucleotides are TGTGCCTGGAGTAGCCTATCTGGGGCCAACGTCCTGACTTTC. It yields the protein CAWSSLSGANVLTF.

This clonotype was seen a handful of times. CDR3 DNA: TGCGCCAGCAGCCAAGTCCGCCAGGGGTTGAACAATGAGCAGTTCTTC. This encodes CASSQVRQGLNNEQFF. V usage is TRBV4-1 and J usage is TRBJ2-1, with a tentative D call TRBD1 (6 bases). This CDR3 is built from 16 residues. V dropped 1 base and J dropped 5 bases, with 15 bases sitting between them. Germline loops: CDR1 MGHRA, CDR2 YSYEKL.

This clonotype came up many times. This chain links TRBV20-1 with TRBJ1-2; D is ambiguous. Germline V gene data show CDR1 as DFQATT and CDR2 as SNEGSKA (reference sequence). The CDR3 consists of 11 residues. Trimming left V 3 bases short and J 5 bases short, with 7 bases between. The CDR3 loop is CSARDVYGYTF. The CDR3 region has the DNA TGCAGTGCTAGGGACGTTTATGGCTACACCTTC.

Ten or more counts support this clonotype. CDR3 sequence reads: CASRPTLGAYSYEQYF. Here the CDR3 DNA reads TGTGCCAGCAGGCCCACCTTGGGAGCCTACTCCTACGAGCAGTACTTC. The rearrangement uses TRBV2 and TRBJ2-7; D perhaps matches TRBD2 (5 bases). This CDR3 is 16 amino acids long. Germline assignment: CDR1 SNHLY and CDR2 FYNNEI. Trimming shortened V by 6 bases and J by 0 bases, and 18 bases separated the two germline ends.

The table lists this clonotype with many counts. The chain recombines TRBV2 with TRBJ2-5, with 7 positions matching TRBD1. V was clipped by 3 bases and J by 6 bases; unmatched bases: 1. Germline lookup yields CDR1 SNHLY and CDR2 FYNNEI. The CDR3 consists of 12 residues. The CDR3 spells CASSDRGKTQYF. The CDR3 nucleotides read TGTGCCAGCAGTGACAGGGGGAAGACCCAGTACTTC.

As concerns this clonotype: One junction end does not reproduce the germline sequence, and a read error may be involved. The chain carries TRBV6-1 and TRBJ2-2, with TRBD2 identical over 10 bases. The length of the CDR3 is 17 residues. CDR1 and CDR2 (germline): MNHNS, SASEGT. For the CDR3, the DNA is TGTGCCGGCAGTGTGGTTCTGAGAGCGGGAGGGGGAGGGGAGCTGTTTTTT. Translation: CAGSVVLRAGGGGELFF.

Ten or more counts support this clonotype. This chain uses TRBV7-2 with TRBJ2-5; 7 bases are a match to TRBD1. The CDR3 has 15 residues. Germline V CDR1 and CDR2: SGHTA, FQGNSA. V dropped 1 base and J dropped 4; count of bases not matched to a gene: 6. In DNA, the CDR3 is TGTGCCAGCAGCTTAGACAGGGGTCGGAGAGAGACCCAGTACTTC. This sequence encodes CASSLDRGRRETQYF.

CDR3 sequence: CASSTWGAGRFYEQYF. The CDR3 bases are TGTGCCAGCAGTACCTGGGGGGCGGGACGGTTCTACGAGCAGTACTTC. The gene calls are TRBV27 and TRBJ2-7, with D tentatively TRBD1 or TRBD2 (6 bases each). The CDR3 runs 16 residues. The V gene lost 5 bases and the J gene lost 3 bases, with 20 bases spanning the gap. Looked up from germline, CDR1 is MNHEY and CDR2 is SMNVEV (reference sequence).

In this sample, this clonotype turned up many times. The rearrangement links TRBV28 to TRBJ2-7; possible D gene TRBD2, 7 bases. There are 15 residues in the CDR3. Trimming pared 6 bases from V and 7 bases from J, leaving 22 bases between. CDR1 is MDHEN and CDR2 is SYDVKM in the germline V gene. The CDR3 bases are TGTGCCAGCAGCCCCTCTGGAGGGGGGGCGGGGGAGCAGTACTTC. Translating it yields CASSPSGGGAGEQYF.

This rearrangement joins TRBV15 to TRBJ2-6, with 10 nucleotides matching TRBD1. The length of the CDR3 is 19 residues. The V gene's germline CDR1 is LNHNV and CDR2 YYDKDF (reference sequence). Germline trimming cut 1 base from V and 2 bases from J; bases unmatched to any gene: 8. The DNA of the CDR3 is TGTGCCACCAGCAGAGCGACCGGGACAGGGGTGCCTGGGGCCAACGTCCTGACTTTC. Translated, it gives CATSRATGTGVPGANVLTF. Looking up the rest from reference TRBV15 and TRBJ2-6 gives the full variable domain: DAMVIQNPRYQVTQFGKPVTLSCSQTLNHNVMYWYQQKSSQAPKLLFHYYDKDFNNEADTPDNFQSRRPNTSFCFLDIRSPGLGDTAMYLCATSRATGTGVPGANVLTFGAGSRLTVL.

This clonotype was observed at least ten times. The CDR3 nucleotides are TGTGCCAGCAGTTTAACAGGGGTGAAGACCCAGTACTTC. It encodes CASSLTGVKTQYF. V usage is TRBV27 and J usage is TRBJ2-5; 7 nucleotides match TRBD1. CDR1 is MNHEY, CDR2 SMNVEV, per germline (reference sequence). This CDR3 is 13 amino acids long. The junction had 3 bases not matched to a gene; V was cut back by 2 bases and J by 6 bases.

This clonotype was observed at least ten times. V and J are TRBV2 and TRBJ2-5, with 9 bases matching TRBD1. V lost 8 bases, J lost 4 bases, and 8 bases stayed unmatched. This CDR3 spans 14 amino acids. Germline CDR1 reads SNHLY; CDR2 reads FYNNEI. Here the CDR3 reads CASSPGQGGETQYF. CDR3 nucleotide sequence: TGTGCCAGCTCCCCGGGACAGGGCGGAGAGACCCAGTACTTC.

Concerning this clonotype: A much bigger clone sits one base away, suggesting this may be a read error. This rearrangement joins TRBV2 to TRBJ1-2, with no clear D. V lost 4 bases and J 3 bases, leaving 18 bases between the germline ends. Germline V gene lookup returns CDR1 SNHLY and CDR2 FYNNEI. The CDR3 loop spans 16 amino acids. CDR3 nucleotides: TGTGCCAGCAGTGTTCCCTCTCCCTCCGGGTACTATGGCTACACCTTC. It is translated as CASSVPSPSGYYGYTF.

The chain's CDR3 is CAISGTASVHNEQFF. The CDR3 region has the DNA TGTGCCATCAGTGGCACAGCGAGTGTCCACAATGAGCAGTTCTTC. The J gene is TRBJ2-1, the V gene TRBV10-3, with D unclear. Germline CDR1 is ENHRY and CDR2 is SYGVKD. The V end was cut by 4 bases, the J end by 5 bases, with 15 bases between. The CDR3 loop spans 15 amino acids.

The CDR3 loop is CASSWTSGIEDTQYF. The CDR3, as DNA: TGTGCCAGCAGTTGGACTAGCGGGATCGAAGATACGCAGTATTTT. The chain links TRBV6-5 to TRBJ2-3; 12 bases line up with TRBD2. Unmatched junction bases numbered 4, after V lost 4 bases and J lost 5 bases. CDR1 is MNHEY, CDR2 SVGAGI, per germline. The CDR3 spans 15 residues.